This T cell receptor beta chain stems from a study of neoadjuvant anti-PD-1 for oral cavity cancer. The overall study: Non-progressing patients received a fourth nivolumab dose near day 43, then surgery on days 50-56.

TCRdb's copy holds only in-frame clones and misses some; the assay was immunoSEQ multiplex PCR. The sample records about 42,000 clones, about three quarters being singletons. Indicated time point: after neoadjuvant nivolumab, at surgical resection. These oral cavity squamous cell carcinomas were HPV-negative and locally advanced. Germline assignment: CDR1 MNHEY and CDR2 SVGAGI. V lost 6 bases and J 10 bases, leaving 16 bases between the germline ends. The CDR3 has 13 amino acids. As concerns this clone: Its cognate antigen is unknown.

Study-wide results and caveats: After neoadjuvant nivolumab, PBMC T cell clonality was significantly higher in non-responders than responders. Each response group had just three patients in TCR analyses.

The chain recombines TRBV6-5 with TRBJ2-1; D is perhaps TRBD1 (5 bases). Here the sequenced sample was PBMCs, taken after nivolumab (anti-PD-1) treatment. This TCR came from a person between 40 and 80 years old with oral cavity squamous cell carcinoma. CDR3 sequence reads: CASRVHLKGEQFF. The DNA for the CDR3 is TGTGCCAGCAGGGTCCATCTTAAGGGGGAGCAGTTCTTC.